Sequencing of this TCR beta chain was carried out in a study of T cells in Graves' hyperthyroidism and ophthalmopathy (dated by TCRdb to the late 2010s). For context, the study as a whole: Peripheral blood was collected at initial diagnosis, before any treatment. To identify distinguishing TCR V-J signatures, a discovery cohort of about 100 patients was used, comprising fewer than 45 with Graves' ophthalmopathy and about 59 with stable Graves' hyperthyroidism. Whether ophthalmopathy could be predicted prospectively was tested in an independent validation cohort made up of about 18 hyperthyroidism patients plus 17 patients who later progressed to ophthalmopathy. The 100 discovery patients were randomly divided into training and test sets at a 7:3 ratio. In six Graves' hyperthyroidism patients, the study also compared T-cell repertoires from thyroid tissue with T-cell repertoires from blood. Following sampling, methimazole starting at 30 mg daily was given to hyperthyroidism patients, and high-dose intravenous methylprednisolone was given to ophthalmopathy patients. According to the paper, TCR Vbeta CDR3 sequencing was carried out on 135 peripheral blood samples, which came from 40 to 45 ophthalmopathy, about 75 hyperthyroidism and roughly 17 progressor patients.

The TCR beta CDR3 regions were amplified from RNA transcripts. The TCR CDR3 was subjected to a first round of RT-PCR using the HTBI primer set and the Qiagen OneStep RT-PCR kit. A second multiplex PCR round built the libraries, followed by size selection and purification. The libraries were sequenced on an Illumina HiSeq2000 using paired-end 100 bp reads. Turning to the authors' computational methods: SOAPnuke was used to process the raw data, throwing out any read that contained adapters or uncalled bases, had a mean Phred below 15, or lacked an exact constant-primer or identifier match. COPE v1.2.5 was used to merge the high-quality paired reads, and each unique nucleotide sequence was defined as a clonotype. MiTCR v1.1 was used to align clonotypes to the IMGT TRBV, TRBD and TRBJ reference segments. Only V-J combinations with frequency above 0.0001, covering roughly 99% of repertoires, were analysed. The TCS score was defined as the ratio of F50 (clonal expansion) to E x V (chaos), calculated using BLOSUM62-based TCRdist between CDR3 peptides within each V-J. Welch's t-statistics and random forest reduced roughly 500 V-J features to roughly 13, which were used in a naive Bayes classifier (R e1071). TCRdb trimmed the raw reads at Q25, called clones with MiXCR and kept productive beta chains. For every CDR3 protein sequence, its rows merge into one entry that carries the most common genes and DNA. What appears here as the V and J calls and clone size reflects TCRdb's work, not the paper's. The sample includes over 700,000 distinct CDR3 sequences, with roughly a sixth observed a single time. Over 15% of the sample rests with the top ten.

Hyperthyroidism patients were newly diagnosed, with disease duration under 2 months, and aged 18 to 65 years. Exclusion was applied to patients with uncontrolled infections, other autoimmune diseases, pregnancy or lactation. Clinical symptoms, serum thyroxine and TRAb, thyroid ultrasound, and orbital computed tomography formed the basis for the diagnoses. For progressor patients, blood was drawn at the first diagnosis of hyperthyroidism, before any ophthalmopathy symptoms had appeared. PBMCs were isolated from around 10 ml of fresh peripheral blood by Ficoll-Paque density gradient centrifugation. Progressor patients were defined as those initially diagnosed with Graves' hyperthyroidism in whom ophthalmopathy developed during follow-up. Total RNA was extracted with Trizol reagent, and quality was checked on an Agilent 2100 Bioanalyzer. As for this clonotype: What this receptor recognizes is not known. No much larger clonotype is one base removed from it; base qualities were not supplied.

Study-wide conclusions, independent of this receptor: In validation, progression to ophthalmopathy was predicted by the model with 70.59% sensitivity and around 75% specificity, a median of about 6 months before onset. Sample size was not statistically predetermined, and blinding of investigators to group allocation was not performed. Most expanded thyroid clonotypes (frequency above 0.001) were also detected in blood, suggesting blood repertoires may reflect thyroid immune responses. In cross-validation, a model built on a 13 V-J signature told ophthalmopathy apart from stable hyperthyroidism with approximately 90% sensitivity and about 81% specificity, and in testing the same model reached 80%/75%.

This TCR was recovered from a woman aged 45-65 years with Graves' hyperthyroidism that later progressed to Graves' ophthalmopathy. The sequencing sample was made of blood.

The sequenced DNA is TGTGCCAGCAGTTACGGTGGTGGGCGAGGCGCAGATACGCAGTATTTT. This is translated as CASSYGGGRGADTQYF. Recombination connected TRBV6-5 to TRBJ2-3, with the D gene call left open. The CDR3 measures 16 amino acids from cysteine to phenylalanine. The kept DNA is CDR3 alone, 48 bases in frame from the first base. V loses 2 bases, J loses 4 bases, and the germline ends lie 16 bases apart. CDR1 MNHEY and CDR2 SVGAGI are derived from the germline V gene.